This TCR beta chain originates from a study of T cells expressing NK-cell markers. The germline V gene encodes CDR1 LNHDA and CDR2 SQIVND (reference sequence). This CDR3 contains 11 residues. TCRdb reprocessed the 5' RACE reads, with one entry per CDR3 protein and no DNA. Its table records approximately 110,000 distinct CDR3 sequences. The gene calls are TRBV19 and TRBJ1-2; TCRdb reports TRBD1, a call that lacks DNA to check it against. The sequencing sample was made of blood T cells: a sorted CD56 or NKG2C T cell subset, CD4+ or CD8+ T cells, or bulk PBMC T cells (not recorded which). The clonotype comes from a woman between 18 and 75 years old in good health. CDR3 region: CASSDRGGYTF.